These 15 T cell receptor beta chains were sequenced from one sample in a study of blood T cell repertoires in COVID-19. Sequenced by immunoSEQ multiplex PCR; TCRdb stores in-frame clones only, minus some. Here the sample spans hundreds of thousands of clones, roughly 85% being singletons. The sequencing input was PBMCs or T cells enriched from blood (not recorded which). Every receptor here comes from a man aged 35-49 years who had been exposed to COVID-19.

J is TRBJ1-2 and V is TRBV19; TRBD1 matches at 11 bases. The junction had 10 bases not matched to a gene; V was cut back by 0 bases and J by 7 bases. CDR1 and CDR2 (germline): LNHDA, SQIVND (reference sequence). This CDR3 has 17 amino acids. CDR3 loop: CASSIDRWTGGAGGYTF. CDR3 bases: TGTGCCAGTAGTATAGATCGTTGGACAGGGGGCGCCGGTGGCTACACCTTC.

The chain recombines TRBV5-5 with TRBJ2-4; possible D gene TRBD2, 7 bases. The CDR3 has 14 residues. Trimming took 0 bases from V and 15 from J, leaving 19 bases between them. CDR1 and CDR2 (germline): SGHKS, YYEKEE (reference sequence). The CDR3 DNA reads TGTGCCAGCAGCTTGGAGGGGGGGTCCCTAAGGTGGTACTTC. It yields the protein CASSLEGGSLRWYF.

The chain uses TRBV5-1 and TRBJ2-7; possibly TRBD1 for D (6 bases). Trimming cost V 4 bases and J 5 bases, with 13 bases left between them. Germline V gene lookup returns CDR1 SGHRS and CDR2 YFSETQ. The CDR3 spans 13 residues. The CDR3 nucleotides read TGCGCCAGCAGCCCGGGACAAGCCAACGAGCAGTACTTC. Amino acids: CASSPGQANEQYF.

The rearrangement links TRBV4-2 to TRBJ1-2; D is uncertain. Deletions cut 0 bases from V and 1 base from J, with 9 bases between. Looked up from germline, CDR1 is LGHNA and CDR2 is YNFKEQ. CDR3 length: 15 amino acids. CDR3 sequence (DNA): TGTGCCAGCAGCCAAGATTCCCAACTTAACTATGGCTACACCTTC. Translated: CASSQDSQLNYGYTF.

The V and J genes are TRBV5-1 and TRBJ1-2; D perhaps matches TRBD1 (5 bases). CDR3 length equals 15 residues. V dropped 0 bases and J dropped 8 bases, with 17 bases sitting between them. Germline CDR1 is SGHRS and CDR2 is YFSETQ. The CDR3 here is CASSLEVTAVGGYTF. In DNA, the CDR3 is TGCGCCAGCAGCTTGGAAGTGACAGCAGTCGGGGGCTACACCTTC. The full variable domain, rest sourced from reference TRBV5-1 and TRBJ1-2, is KAGVTQTPRYLIKTRGQQVTLSCSPISGHRSVSWYQQTPGQGLQFLFEYFSETQRNKGNFPGRFSGRQFSNSRSEMNVSTLELGDSALYLCASSLEVTAVGGYTFGSGTRLTVV.

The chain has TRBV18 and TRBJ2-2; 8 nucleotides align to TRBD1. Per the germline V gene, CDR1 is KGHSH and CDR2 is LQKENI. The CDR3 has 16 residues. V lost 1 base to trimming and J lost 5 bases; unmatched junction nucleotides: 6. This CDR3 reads CASSPQAGGWTGELFF. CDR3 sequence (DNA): TGTGCCAGCTCACCACAGGCAGGGGGCTGGACCGGGGAGCTGTTTTTT.

The CDR3 sequence is CASSRGAGPNTGELFF. CDR3 sequence (DNA): TGCGCCAGCAGCCGTGGGGCGGGGCCGAACACCGGGGAGCTGTTTTTT. The rearrangement links TRBV5-1 to TRBJ2-2; the D gene is possibly TRBD2 (6 bases). Trimming shortened V by 4 bases and J by 0 bases, and 13 bases separated the two germline ends. CDR3 length: 16 residues. Germline CDR1 and CDR2: SGHRS and YFSETQ.

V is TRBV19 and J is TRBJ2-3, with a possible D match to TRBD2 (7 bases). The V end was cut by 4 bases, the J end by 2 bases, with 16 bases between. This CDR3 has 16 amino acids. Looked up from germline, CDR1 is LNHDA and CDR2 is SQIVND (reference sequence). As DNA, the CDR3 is TGTGCCAGTAGTAAGGGGGGGGGCCAATCCACAGATACGCAGTATTTT. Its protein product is CASSKGGGQSTDTQYF.

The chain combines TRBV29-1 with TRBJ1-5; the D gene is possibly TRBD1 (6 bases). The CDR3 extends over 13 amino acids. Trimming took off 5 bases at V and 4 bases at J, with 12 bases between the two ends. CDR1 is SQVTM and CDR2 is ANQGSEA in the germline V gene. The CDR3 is CSVRRGSNQPQHF. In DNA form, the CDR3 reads TGCAGCGTTCGTAGGGGGTCGAATCAGCCCCAGCATTTT.

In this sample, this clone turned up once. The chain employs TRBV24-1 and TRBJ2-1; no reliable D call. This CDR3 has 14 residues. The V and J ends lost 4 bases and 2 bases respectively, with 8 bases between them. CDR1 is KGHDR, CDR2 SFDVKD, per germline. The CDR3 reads CATSDQTTYNEQFF. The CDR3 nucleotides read TGTGCCACCAGTGACCAGACAACCTACAATGAGCAGTTCTTC.

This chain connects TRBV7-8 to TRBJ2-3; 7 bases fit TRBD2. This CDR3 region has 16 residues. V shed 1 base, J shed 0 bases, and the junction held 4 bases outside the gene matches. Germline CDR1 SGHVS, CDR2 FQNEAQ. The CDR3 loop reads CASSLVGAGSTDTQYF. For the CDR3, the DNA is TGTGCCAGCAGCTTAGTCGGAGCGGGAAGCACAGATACGCAGTATTTT.

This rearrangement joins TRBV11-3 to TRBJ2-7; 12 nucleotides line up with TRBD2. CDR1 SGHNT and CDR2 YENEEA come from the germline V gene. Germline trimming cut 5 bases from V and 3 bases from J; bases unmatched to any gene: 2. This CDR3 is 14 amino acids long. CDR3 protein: CASSRLAGDYEQYF. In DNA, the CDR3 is TGTGCCAGCAGCCGACTAGCGGGGGACTACGAGCAGTACTTC.

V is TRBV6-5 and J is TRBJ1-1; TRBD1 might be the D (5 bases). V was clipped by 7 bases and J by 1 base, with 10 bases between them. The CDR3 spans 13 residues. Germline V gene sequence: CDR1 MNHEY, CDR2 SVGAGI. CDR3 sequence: CASIPGGNTEAFF. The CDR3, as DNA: TGTGCCAGCATTCCGGGGGGGAACACTGAAGCTTTCTTT.

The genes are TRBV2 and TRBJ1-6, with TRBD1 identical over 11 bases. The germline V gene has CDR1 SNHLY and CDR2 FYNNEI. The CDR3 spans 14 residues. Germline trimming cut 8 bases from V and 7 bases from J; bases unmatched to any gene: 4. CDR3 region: CASARDRGNSPLHF. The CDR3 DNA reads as TGTGCCAGCGCCCGGGACAGGGGGAATTCACCCCTCCACTTT.

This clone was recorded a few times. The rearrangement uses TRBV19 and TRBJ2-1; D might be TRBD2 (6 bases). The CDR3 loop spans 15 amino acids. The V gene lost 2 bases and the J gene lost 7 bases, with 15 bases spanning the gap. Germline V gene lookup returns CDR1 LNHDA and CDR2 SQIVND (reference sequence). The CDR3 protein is CASSIRDGRGNEQFF. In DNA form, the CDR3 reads TGTGCCAGTAGTATACGGGACGGGAGAGGAAATGAGCAGTTCTTC.